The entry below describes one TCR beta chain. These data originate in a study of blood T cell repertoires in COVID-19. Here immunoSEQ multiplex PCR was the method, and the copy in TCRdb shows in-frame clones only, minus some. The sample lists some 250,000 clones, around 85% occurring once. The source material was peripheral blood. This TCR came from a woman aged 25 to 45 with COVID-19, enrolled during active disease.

The DNA for the CDR3 is TGTGCCAGCAGTCCAACAGGGGGCTTTCAGCCCCAGCATTTT. This codes for CASSPTGGFQPQHF. V usage is TRBV2 and J usage is TRBJ1-5; 9 bases agree with TRBD1. There are 14 residues in the CDR3. V shed 5 bases, J shed 6 bases, and the junction held 5 bases outside the gene matches. Germline lookup yields CDR1 SNHLY and CDR2 FYNNEI.